The rows below give T cell receptor beta chains drawn from one sample of a study of T cells in Graves' hyperthyroidism and ophthalmopathy. One entry per CDR3 protein results from TCRdb running MiXCR on the multiplex PCR reads. The sample contains approximately 500,000 distinct CDR3 sequences, around 42% of which appear only once. The sample was peripheral blood or thyroid tissue (not recorded which). Receptors originate from a woman aged 18-29 years with Graves' hyperthyroidism. Each CDR3 is given without its conserved first and last residue. Fields, in order: V gene, CDR3 protein.

V gene: TRBV12-3/TRBV12-4; CDR3 protein: ASSLREPQH
V gene: TRBV15; CDR3 protein: ATSTGGGEEL
V gene: TRBV29-1; CDR3 protein: SVERDSSYEQY
V gene: TRBV29-1; CDR3 protein: SVPRGTTAEAF
V gene: TRBV3-1; CDR3 protein: ASSQDGAGQPQH
V gene: TRBV4-1; CDR3 protein: ASSQEETGGEQY
V gene: TRBV12-3/TRBV12-4; CDR3 protein: ASSFSQGSYEQY
V gene: TRBV9; CDR3 protein: ASSETGLYEQY
V gene: TRBV20-1; CDR3 protein: SAPPGGTTDTQY
V gene: TRBV7-9; CDR3 protein: ASSDRALQETQY
V gene: TRBV20-1; CDR3 protein: SARLFKALTYEQY
V gene: TRBV29-1; CDR3 protein: SVEAGGAREQF
V gene: TRBV7-2; CDR3 protein: ASSLTGQGDTIY
V gene: TRBV6-5; CDR3 protein: ASSYGHRGGETQY
V gene: TRBV15; CDR3 protein: ATSSGGDRPSPLH
V gene: TRBV10-1; CDR3 protein: ASNLQGRQSGGYT
V gene: TRBV5-1; CDR3 protein: ASSLAGDNQPQH
V gene: TRBV27; CDR3 protein: ASSLSPTGELF
V gene: TRBV4-1; CDR3 protein: ASNQGGGSGELF
V gene: TRBV2; CDR3 protein: ASSFLRDSLAAYEQY
V gene: TRBV20-1; CDR3 protein: SARASHRIYEQY
V gene: TRBV19; CDR3 protein: ASRPHRDQPQH
V gene: TRBV9; CDR3 protein: ASSSRAPGGELF
V gene: TRBV12-3/TRBV12-4; CDR3 protein: ASTVWAEDTEAF
V gene: TRBV10-3; CDR3 protein: AISEIPGELF
V gene: TRBV12-3/TRBV12-4; CDR3 protein: ASTRGSTDTQY
V gene: TRBV2; CDR3 protein: ASSGTGVGDTQY
V gene: TRBV12-3/TRBV12-4; CDR3 protein: ANSFGQGYSPLH
V gene: TRBV12-3/TRBV12-4; CDR3 protein: ASRLSVHPQY
V gene: TRBV5-1; CDR3 protein: ASSPGQPDYGYT
V gene: TRBV7-9; CDR3 protein: ASSSGRTYNEQF
V gene: TRBV14; CDR3 protein: ASSLFGSSYEQY
V gene: TRBV29-1; CDR3 protein: SVEDRSSGNTIY
V gene: TRBV20-1; CDR3 protein: SASSGLAGHSSNQPQH
V gene: TRBV7-3; CDR3 protein: ASSSRGGTGKDEAF
V gene: TRBV7-3; CDR3 protein: ASSETSPGATEQY
V gene: TRBV6-5; CDR3 protein: ASSYSRGLGYGYT